This entry concerns a single T cell receptor (beta chain). It has no known antigen specificity. No base quality values were provided; no much bigger clone lies one nucleotide off. Receptors were amplified or captured by the immunoSEQ multiplex PCR assay. For the multiplex PCR, a mixture combining 60 forward primers for TCR Vbeta segments and 13 reverse primers for TCR Jbeta segments was used. The CDR3 region of rearranged TCR beta genes was amplified from genomic DNA by a multiplex PCR assay. On the Illumina HiSeq System, the amplified TCR beta libraries were sequenced as 87-base-pair reads. Concerning the study's data processing: In a later analysis, about 80 million unique TCR beta chains were counted across the 500 to 850 repertoires, and roughly 10 million of these chains were shared by at least two donors. Raw reads were error-corrected and collapsed into unique sequences with a nearest-neighbor algorithm that merged closely related sequences to remove PCR and sequencing errors. To assign V, D and J gene segments, CDR3 sequences were aligned to IMGT reference sequences. Each retained sequence needed at least a six-nucleotide match to both a V gene segment and a J gene segment. Rearrangements were classified as productive when the CDR3 lacked stop codons and remained in frame with V and J, and all other rearrangements were classified as non-productive. CDR3 was defined according to IMGT convention as the region running from the second conserved V-encoded cysteine to the conserved J-encoded phenylalanine. Sequences without an unambiguous match to a single V gene segment were excluded from the earlier analysis of 450 to 650 of the donors. An earlier analysis of a few hundred of the donors called V segments functional above 56.7% productive rearrangements and segregating when the between-donor standard deviation exceeded 5%. A statistical classification framework was built for diagnosing cytomegalovirus status from the catalog of TCR beta chain sequences. In a later analysis, TCR nucleotide sequences were compared against IMGT/GENE-DB human TR gene sequences so that V and J genes could be assigned. Using the TCRdist pipeline, a later analysis assigned CDR3 sequences along with most-parsimonious VDJ recombination scenarios. A later analysis defined each TCR beta chain by its CDR3 amino acid sequence plus V-gene family, and excluded reads lacking a unique V-gene family. To address suspected cross-contamination and a sequencing artifact, a later analysis removed 592 highly shared, low-generation-probability nucleotide sequences. In a later analysis, a clonal expansion index was calculated for each public chain from normalized within-repertoire ranks of inferred template counts. A later analysis computed generation probabilities with a VDJ recombination model fitted to out-of-frame rearrangements, and checked the results against IGoR. A later analysis scored TCR-TCR, TCR-HLA and TCR-CMV co-occurrence with hypergeometric tests, applying a repertoire-size bias correction to TCR pairs. To estimate false discovery rates, a later analysis permuted the HLA or CMV assignments 20 times. In a later analysis, co-occurring TCRs were grouped with DBSCAN, and TCRdist sequence similarity was added when clustering was performed within HLA-allele-positive subsets. For co-occurrence clustering, repertoires with fewer than 30,000 or more than 120,000 public chains were excluded, along with a handful of repertoires with anomalous nucleotide sharing. TCRdb's version of the immuneACCESS table is confined to in-frame rearrangements and falls short of the full clone set. An unresolved V gene accounts for under half of the shortfall where checked; the remainder is of unknown origin. The DNA gave D and trimming, while V, J and clone size come from that table. Across this sample there are 99,000 or so clones, with about four fifths seen only once. The ten top clones hold under 4.5% of the sample.

The cohort comprised under 700 healthy bone marrow donors. All cohort members were sampled while nominally healthy, although unrecorded immune exposures were likely present. The donor tested CMV seropositive, placing the donor among the roughly 300 seropositive members of the cohort. Every donor gave a peripheral blood sample, and the peripheral blood mononuclear cells from that sample were used for TCR beta sequencing. The Qiagen DNeasy Blood Extraction Kit was used to extract genomic DNA from the blood cell samples. The source of the sample is a study of cytomegalovirus exposure and HLA in healthy donors (TCRdb year 2017). For the wider study: An earlier analysis of several hundred of the donors reported approximately 290 Gb of sequence data and around 120 million unique TCR beta sequences from 150 million to 200 million T cells. Class I and class II HLA loci were covered by the typing at four-digit resolution. In the later analysis, no new phenotypic data were used to find candidate immune exposures; instead, reliance was placed on TCR beta sequences and their occurrence across donors. High-throughput TCR immunosequencing, statistical association of individual TCRs with disease status, and machine learning were combined to predict cytomegalovirus infection status. Donor age, sex, ethnicity and CMV serostatus were compiled together with the repertoire data. Every discovery cohort repertoire had been produced on one sequencing platform. The number of typed donors differed by locus: roughly 629-630 for A, B, C, DRB1 and DQB1; 522 for DQA1; approximately 610 for DPA1; and approximately 450 for DPB1. Because of strong linkage in the cohort, a few DR-DQ haplotypes were treated as single units for association and clustering. A later genetic analysis used genome-wide SNP genotypes for about 60% of the 666 donors, treating that subset as a discovery cohort. Of the approximately 400 genotyped donors, approximately 83% fell in the genetic ancestry cluster associated with self-reported Caucasian donors. The study used immunosequencing to profile the T cell repertoires of approximately 650 subjects and linked those repertoires to cytomegalovirus serostatus. An early release that covered 640 HLA-typed donors contained about 300 gigabases of sequencing data and around 80 million unique TCR sequences. The aim of the study was to test whether cataloging public T cell receptors could identify signatures of past pathogen exposure. A later analysis re-examined previously published TCR beta repertoires from 500 to 700 donors and added high-resolution HLA genotyping to investigate patterns of TCR occurrence. Besides the first cohort of some 670 subjects, a separate validation cohort made up of 90 to 150 different subjects was used. An earlier analysis of 587 of the donors used high-throughput TCR beta sequencing to judge whether each TCR beta V gene segment behaved as functional or pseudogenic. Among a few hundred genotyped donors of the cohort, an average of around 240,000 unique TCR beta nucleotide sequences were sequenced per donor, roughly 18% of them non-productive. On the study overall, not on this receptor specifically: In a later genetic analysis, fewer N-insertions in productive TCRs were reported among donors in an Asian-associated ancestry cluster than the roughly 640-donor mean. According to a later analysis, TCR association rates differed among HLA loci, with DRB1 alleles showing the most associated TCRs and HLA-C alleles showing the fewest. In a later genetic analysis, a missense DCLRE1C variant was associated with V-gene and J-gene trimming of TCR beta chains, and the association was replicated in an independent cohort. A further reported finding was that TCR beta sequences accurately predicted the HLA-A and HLA-B alleles for most subjects in the first cohort. Linkage disequilibrium might explain the correlated functional status among segregating V segments, but an unknown experimental factor could not be ruled out. This cohort had only TCR beta chains sequenced, and the lack of alpha or paired-chain data limited which features could be detected. In a later analysis, several top co-occurrence clusters were reported to appear linked to parvovirus B19, influenza, CMV and Epstein-Barr virus. Because HLA typing was unavailable for some donors at each locus, only the typed subset was used in association tests. About 17 rarely observed V segments, including chromosome 9 orphons, were excluded from the earlier analysis of almost 600 of the donors because counts were too low. In an earlier analysis of approximately 590 of the donors, most TCR beta V segments appeared in productive rearrangements about 90% or about 30% of the time, broadly matching IMGT annotations. Strong co-occurrence of HLA alleles, especially DR and DQ, made assigning TCR associations to individual alleles difficult. The study gave a list of about 170 TCR beta chains associated with cytomegalovirus. A few of the identified cytomegalovirus-associated TCR beta chains were confirmed in vitro to be specific for cytomegalovirus antigens. Most CMV-associated TCR beta chains appeared to be HLA-restricted in a later analysis, and the HLA associations seemed to be driven largely by CMV exposure. The presence/absence analyses assumed that sequencing depth was roughly uniform across donors, and that assumption may not be true. In a later analysis, HLA-associated TCR beta chains showed more clonal expansion and lower generation probabilities than non-associated chains that were equally common. Most TCR sequences were observed very rarely across donors, whereas some public TCRs were present in many individuals. The authors suggested that the approach could potentially be generalized to other disease states and immunological phenotypes. The classifier was reported to diagnose cytomegalovirus status with high specificity and sensitivity in both the original cohort and the validation cohort. A cluster of highly shared sequence variants was judged likely to represent a technical artifact of the sequencing pipeline. Immune exposure information for the cohort was limited to CMV serostatus. Specific HLA alleles were associated with about 17,000 TCR beta sequences at a false discovery rate of 0.05 in a later analysis.

This sequence originates from a female donor in good health and CMV-seropositive. Sequencing input: PBMCs.

The CDR3 protein is CASSSTGASGNTIYF. The DNA sequence follows: TGTGCCAGCAGCTCGACAGGGGCATCGGGAAACACCATATATTTT. The chain joins TRBV7-6 to TRBJ1-3, and 8 junction bases match TRBD1. The germline V gene encodes CDR1 SGHVS and CDR2 FNYEAQ. Germline trimming: 4 bases from V, 4 bases from J; junction bases outside gene matches: 6. Measured from the cysteine to the phenylalanine, the CDR3 is 15 residues long. The retained sequence is limited to the CDR3, 45 bases, with the frame set at the first base.